This T cell receptor beta chain is from a study of cytomegalovirus exposure and HLA in healthy donors. The CDR3 covers 13 residues. CDR1 is SGHTA, CDR2 FQGNSA, per germline. V was clipped by 1 base and J by 7 bases, with 8 bases between them. Study results and limitations: Donors belonging to an Asian-associated ancestry cluster reportedly showed fewer N-insertions in productive TCRs than the approximately 680-donor mean, according to what a later analysis found. Sequences of the TCR beta chain were said to predict the HLA-A and HLA-B alleles of most subjects accurately. Several top significant clusters appeared, in a later analysis, to be linked to common viral pathogens. Most TCR sequences proved rare, with some public TCRs found in many donors.

Researchers ran the PCR with 60 Vbeta and 13 Jbeta primers. The protocol was immunoSEQ multiplex PCR, while the TCRdb copy is restricted to in-frame clones and leaves out a portion. The table shows roughly 190,000 clones, with around 82% occurring only once. Comments on this clone: Its antigen is unidentified.

The chain employs TRBV7-2 and TRBJ2-1; D unclear. This sequence originates from a woman aged 25 to 39 in good health and CMV-seropositive. Sequencing input: PBMCs. The CDR3 here is CASSLGGENEQFF. CDR3 nucleotide sequence: TGTGCCAGCAGCTTAGGCGGCGAGAATGAGCAGTTCTTC. Using reference TRBV7-2 and TRBJ2-1 for the parts outside the CDR3, the full variable domain is GAGVSQSPSNKVTEKGKDVELRCDPISGHTALYWYRQSLGQGLEFLIYFQGNSAPDKSGLPSDRFSAERTGGSVSTLTIQRTQQEDSAVYLCASSLGGENEQFFGPGTRLTVL.